This T cell receptor (beta chain) is from a study of blood T cell repertoires in COVID-19. Study overall: T cells, B-cell-depleted T cells, or PBMCs supplied cDNA or gDNA.

Enrolment of Seattle patients took place during active infection, and they were followed longitudinally. In its sample, this clone was seen once. V lost 4 bases to trimming and J lost 4 bases, with 10 bases between them. Per the germline V gene, CDR1 is PRHDT and CDR2 is FYEKMQ (reference sequence). The length of the CDR3 is 13 residues. Sequencing was performed with immunoSEQ multiplex PCR; in TCRdb, only in-frame clones are kept and a portion is missing. The sample lists 250,000 or so clones, nearly 90% occurring once. The sequenced sample was peripheral blood. The V gene is TRBV13, the J gene TRBJ1-1, with TRBD1 as a possible D gene (5 bases). This receptor was obtained from a woman aged 55-69 years with COVID-19, enrolled during active disease. In nucleotides, the CDR3 is TGTGCCAGCAGCTATCCCCAGGGCACTGAAGCTTTCTTT. Translating gives CASSYPQGTEAFF. The variable domain in full, completed from reference TRBV13 and TRBJ1-1, reads AAGVIQSPRHLIKEKRETATLKCYPIPRHDTVYWYQQGPGQDPQFLISFYEKMQSDKGSIPDRFSAQQFSDYHSELNMSSLELGDSALYFCASSYPQGTEAFFGQGTRLTVV.